This T cell receptor beta chain was retrieved from a study of early T cells in non-severe SARS-CoV-2 infection. Per germline, CDR1 SGHRS and CDR2 YFSETQ. V lost 4 bases to trimming and J lost 1 base, with 12 bases between them. This CDR3 contains 15 residues. TCRdb itself ran the 5' RACE reads through MiXCR, one entry per CDR3 protein. The table shows about 110,000 distinct CDR3 sequences, with around 12% occurring only once. The chain uses TRBV5-1 and TRBJ1-3; TRBD1 might be the D (6 bases). The TCR was taken from an adult who was a healthcare worker with PCR-confirmed SARS-CoV-2 infection or an uninfected control (not recorded which). The source was whole blood, collected at baseline. CDR3 DNA: TGCGCCAGCAGCCCAGGGGAGAGATCTGGAAACACCATATATTTT. It translates to CASSPGERSGNTIYF.